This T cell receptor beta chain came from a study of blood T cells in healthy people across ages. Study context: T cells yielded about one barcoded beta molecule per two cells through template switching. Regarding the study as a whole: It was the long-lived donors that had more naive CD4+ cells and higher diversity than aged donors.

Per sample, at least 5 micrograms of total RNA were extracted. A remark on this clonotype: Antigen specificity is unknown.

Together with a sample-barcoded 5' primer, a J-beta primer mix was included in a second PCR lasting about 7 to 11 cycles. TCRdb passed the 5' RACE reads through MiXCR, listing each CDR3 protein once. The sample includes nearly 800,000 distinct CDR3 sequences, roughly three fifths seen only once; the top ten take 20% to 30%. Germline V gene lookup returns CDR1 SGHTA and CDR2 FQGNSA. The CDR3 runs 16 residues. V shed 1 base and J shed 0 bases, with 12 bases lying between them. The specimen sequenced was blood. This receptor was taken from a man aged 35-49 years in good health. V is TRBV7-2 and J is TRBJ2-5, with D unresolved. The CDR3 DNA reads TGTGCCAGCAGCTTAGGTAGCCGCAATAACCAAGAGACCCAGTACTTC. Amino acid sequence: CASSLGSRNNQETQYF.